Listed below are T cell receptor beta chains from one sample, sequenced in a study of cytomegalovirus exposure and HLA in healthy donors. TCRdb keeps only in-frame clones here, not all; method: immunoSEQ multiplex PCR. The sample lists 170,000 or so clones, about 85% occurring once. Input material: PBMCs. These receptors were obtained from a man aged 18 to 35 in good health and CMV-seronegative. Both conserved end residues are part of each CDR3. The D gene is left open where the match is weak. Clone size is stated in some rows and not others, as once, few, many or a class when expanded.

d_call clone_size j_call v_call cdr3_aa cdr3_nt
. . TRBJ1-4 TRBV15 CATSRASGEKLFF TGTGCCACCAGCAGAGCGTCCGGTGAAAAACTGTTTTTT
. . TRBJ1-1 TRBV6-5 CASRLAGPTEAFF TGTGCCAGCAGACTCGCAGGGCCCACTGAAGCTTTCTTT
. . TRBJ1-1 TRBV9 CASSVAGLNTEAFF TGTGCCAGCAGCGTAGCAGGGCTGAACACTGAAGCTTTCTTT
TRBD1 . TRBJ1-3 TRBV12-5 CASGWTGTGATSSGNTIYF TGTGCTAGTGGTTGGACCGGGACAGGGGCCACGAGCTCTGGAAACACCATATATTTT
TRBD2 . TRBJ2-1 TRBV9 CASSVTGTRSHNEQFF TGTGCCAGCAGCGTAACCGGGACTAGGTCGCACAATGAGCAGTTCTTC
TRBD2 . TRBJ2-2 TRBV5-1 CASSLLAGVNTGELFF TGCGCCAGCAGCCTACTAGCGGGGGTGAACACCGGGGAGCTGTTTTTT
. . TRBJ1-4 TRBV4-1 CASSQTLVGRNEKLFF TGCGCCAGCAGCCAGACCCTGGTGGGCCGTAATGAAAAACTGTTTTTT
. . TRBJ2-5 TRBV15 CATSRASQETQYF TGTGCCACCAGCAGAGCCAGCCAAGAGACCCAGTACTTC
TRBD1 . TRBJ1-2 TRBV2 CASSDPDRAGYTF TGTGCCAGCAGTGATCCGGACAGGGCTGGCTACACCTTC
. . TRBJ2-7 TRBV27 CASSLAGGADEQYF TGTGCCAGCAGTTTAGCTGGGGGCGCCGACGAGCAGTACTTC
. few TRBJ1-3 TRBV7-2 CASRGSGNTIYF TGTGCCAGTAGGGGATCCGGAAACACCATATATTTT
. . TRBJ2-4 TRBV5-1 CASSLGQAEGIQYF TGCGCCAGCAGCTTGGGTCAGGCGGAGGGCATTCAGTACTTC
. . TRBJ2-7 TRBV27 CASSLYWTDYEQYF TGTGCCAGCAGTTTATACTGGACAGATTACGAGCAGTACTTC
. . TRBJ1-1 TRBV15 CATSRVSGGTEAFF TGTGCCACCAGCAGAGTTTCGGGGGGCACTGAAGCTTTCTTT
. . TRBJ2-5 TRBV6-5 CASSQGSTQYF TGTGCCAGCAGCCAGGGGTCGACCCAGTACTTC
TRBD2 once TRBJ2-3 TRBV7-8 CASSFQRTSGGTDTQYF TGTGCCAGCAGCTTCCAACGGACTAGCGGGGGCACAGATACGCAGTATTTT
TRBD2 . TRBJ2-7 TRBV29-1 CSVEVPSGSYEQYF TGCAGCGTTGAAGTCCCCAGCGGGAGCTACGAGCAGTACTTC
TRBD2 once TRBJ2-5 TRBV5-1 CASSFGGGKETQYF TGCGCCAGCAGCTTTGGGGGGGGGAAAGAGACCCAGTACTTC
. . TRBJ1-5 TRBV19 CASSIEGRGRNQPQHF TGTGCCAGTAGTATAGAGGGGAGGGGTCGCAATCAGCCCCAGCATTTT
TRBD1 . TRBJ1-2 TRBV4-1 CASSQVETGFLRTF TGCGCCAGCAGCCAAGTGGAGACAGGGTTCCTAAGGACCTTC
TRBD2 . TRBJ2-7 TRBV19 CASSIISSAGGEQYF TGTGCCAGTAGTATAATTTCGTCAGCGGGAGGCGAGCAGTACTTC
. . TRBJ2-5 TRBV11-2 CASSLPTGFGRETQYF TGTGCCAGCAGCTTACCTACAGGCTTTGGGCGAGAGACCCAGTACTTC
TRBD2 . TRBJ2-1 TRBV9 CASSAAASGSQGEQFF TGTGCCAGCAGCGCCGCGGCTAGCGGGAGTCAGGGTGAGCAGTTCTTC
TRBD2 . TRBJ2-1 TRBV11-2 CASSLSGTVTYNEQFF TGTGCCAGCAGCCTTAGCGGGACGGTTACCTACAATGAGCAGTTCTTC
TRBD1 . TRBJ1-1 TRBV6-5 CASISQGVLNTEAFF TGTGCCAGCATCTCACAGGGGGTACTGAACACTGAAGCTTTCTTT
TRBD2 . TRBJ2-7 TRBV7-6 CASSLVTSDYEQYF TGTGCCAGCAGCTTAGTGACTAGCGACTACGAGCAGTACTTC
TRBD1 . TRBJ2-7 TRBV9 CASSRGQLNEQYF TGTGCCAGCAGCCGGGGACAGCTGAACGAGCAGTACTTC
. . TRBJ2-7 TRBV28 CASSRQSQGQYF TGTGCCAGCAGCCGACAGTCCCAGGGGCAGTACTTC
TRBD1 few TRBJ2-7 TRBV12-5 CASGLGQGTGIHEQYF TGTGCTAGTGGTTTGGGCCAAGGGACAGGAATCCACGAGCAGTACTTC
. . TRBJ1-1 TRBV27 CASRRSMNTEAFF TGTGCCAGCAGGCGATCCATGAACACTGAAGCTTTCTTT
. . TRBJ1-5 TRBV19 CASSLQGRYNQPQHF TGTGCCAGTAGCCTACAGGGCCGATATAATCAGCCCCAGCATTTT
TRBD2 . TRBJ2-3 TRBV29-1 CSVTGTSGPTDTQYF TGCAGCGTGACGGGGACTAGCGGGCCTACAGATACGCAGTATTTT
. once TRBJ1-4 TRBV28 CASSSPQATNEKLFF TGTGCCAGCAGTTCCCCCCAGGCAACTAATGAAAAACTGTTTTTT
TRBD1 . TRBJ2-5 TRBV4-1 CASSQAGTGQETQYF TGCGCCAGCAGCCAGGCTGGGACAGGGCAGGAGACCCAGTACTTC
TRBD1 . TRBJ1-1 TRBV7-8 CASSPGQGRTEAFF TGTGCCAGCAGCCCGGGACAGGGGCGAACTGAAGCTTTCTTT
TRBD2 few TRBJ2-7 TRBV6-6 CASSPGGNEQYF TGTGCCAGCAGTCCGGGGGGGAACGAGCAGTACTTC
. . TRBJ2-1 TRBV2 CASSETRDEQFF TGTGCCAGCAGTGAAACCCGGGATGAGCAGTTCTTC
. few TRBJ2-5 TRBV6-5 CASSYDRTQETQYF TGTGCCAGCAGTTACGACAGAACCCAAGAGACCCAGTACTTC
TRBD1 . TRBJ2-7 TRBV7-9 CASSLSGTAISYEQYF TGTGCCAGCAGCTTGTCCGGGACAGCTATCTCCTACGAGCAGTACTTC
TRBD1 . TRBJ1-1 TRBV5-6 CASSHRATGPDTEAFF TGTGCCAGCAGCCACAGAGCGACAGGGCCCGACACTGAAGCTTTCTTT
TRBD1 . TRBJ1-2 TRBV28 CASSLRDSYGYTF TGTGCCAGCAGTTTAAGGGACAGCTATGGCTACACCTTC
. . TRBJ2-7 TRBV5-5 CASSLDVRTYEQYF TGTGCCAGCAGCTTGGACGTCAGAACCTACGAGCAGTACTTC
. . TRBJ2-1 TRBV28 CASSLVQVSAEQFF TGTGCCAGCAGTTTAGTGCAGGTCTCGGCTGAGCAGTTCTTC
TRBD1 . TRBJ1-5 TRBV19 CASRPGQGGYSNQPQHF TGTGCCAGCCGCCCGGGACAGGGCGGTTATAGCAATCAGCCCCAGCATTTT
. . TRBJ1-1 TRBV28 CASSLVQSNTEAFF TGTGCCAGCAGTTTGGTACAGTCGAACACTGAAGCTTTCTTT